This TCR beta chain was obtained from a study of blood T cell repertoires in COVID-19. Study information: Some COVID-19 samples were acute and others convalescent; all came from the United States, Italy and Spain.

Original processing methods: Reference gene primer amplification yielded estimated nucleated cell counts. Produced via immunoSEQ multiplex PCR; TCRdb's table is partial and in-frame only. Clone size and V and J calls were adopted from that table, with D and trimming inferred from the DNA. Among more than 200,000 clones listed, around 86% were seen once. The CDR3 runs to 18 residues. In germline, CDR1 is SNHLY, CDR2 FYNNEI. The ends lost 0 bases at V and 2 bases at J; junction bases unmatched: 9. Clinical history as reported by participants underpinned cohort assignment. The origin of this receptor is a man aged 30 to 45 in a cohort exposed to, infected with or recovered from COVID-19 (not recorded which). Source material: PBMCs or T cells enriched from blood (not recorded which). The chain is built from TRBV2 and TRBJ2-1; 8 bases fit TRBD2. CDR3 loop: CASSEAVFGRAAYNEQFF. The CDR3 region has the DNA TGTGCCAGCAGTGAAGCAGTATTCGGGAGGGCCGCCTACAATGAGCAGTTCTTC.